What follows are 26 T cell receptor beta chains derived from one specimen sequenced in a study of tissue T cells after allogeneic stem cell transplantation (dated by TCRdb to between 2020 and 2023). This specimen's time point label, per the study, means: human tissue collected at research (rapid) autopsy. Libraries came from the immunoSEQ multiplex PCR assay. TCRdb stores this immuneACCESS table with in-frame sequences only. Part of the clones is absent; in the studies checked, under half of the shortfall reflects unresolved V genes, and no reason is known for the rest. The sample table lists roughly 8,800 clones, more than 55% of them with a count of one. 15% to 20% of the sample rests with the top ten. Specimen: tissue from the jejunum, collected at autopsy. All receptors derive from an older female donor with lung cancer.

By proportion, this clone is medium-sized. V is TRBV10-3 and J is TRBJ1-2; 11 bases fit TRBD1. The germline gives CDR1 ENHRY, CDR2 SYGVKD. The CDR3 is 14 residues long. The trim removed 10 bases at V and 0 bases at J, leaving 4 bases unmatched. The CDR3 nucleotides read TGTGCCACCGGGACAGGGGGTACTAACTATGGCTACACCTTC. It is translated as CATGTGGTNYGYTF.

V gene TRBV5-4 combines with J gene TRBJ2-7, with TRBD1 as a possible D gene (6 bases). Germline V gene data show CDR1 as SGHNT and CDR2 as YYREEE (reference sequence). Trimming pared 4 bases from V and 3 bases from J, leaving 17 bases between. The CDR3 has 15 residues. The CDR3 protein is CASSQRRGKLYEQYF. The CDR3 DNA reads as TGTGCCAGCAGCCAAAGAAGGGGGAAGCTCTACGAGCAGTACTTC.

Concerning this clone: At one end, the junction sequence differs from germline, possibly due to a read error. The CDR3 nucleotides read TGTGCCAGCAGCGCCGGGACAGTGGTACATTCGGCAAATTTC. Translation gives CASSAGTVVHSANF. V and J are TRBV6-5 and TRBJ2-7, with TRBD1 matching over 7 bases. The germline gives CDR1 MNHEY, CDR2 SVGAGI. This CDR3 comprises 14 residues.

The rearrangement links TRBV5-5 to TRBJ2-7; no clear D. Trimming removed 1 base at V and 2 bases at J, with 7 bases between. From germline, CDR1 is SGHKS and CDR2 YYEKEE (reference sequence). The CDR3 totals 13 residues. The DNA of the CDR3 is TGTGCCAGCAGCTTGTTAGGAGCCTACGAGCAGTACTTC. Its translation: CASSLLGAYEQYF.

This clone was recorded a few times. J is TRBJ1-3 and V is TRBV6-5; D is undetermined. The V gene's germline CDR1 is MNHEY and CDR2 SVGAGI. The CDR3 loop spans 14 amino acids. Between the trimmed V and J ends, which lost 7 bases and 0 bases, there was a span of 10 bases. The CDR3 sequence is CASIYRSSGNTIYF. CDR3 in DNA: TGTGCCAGCATATATCGGTCCTCTGGAAACACCATATATTTT.

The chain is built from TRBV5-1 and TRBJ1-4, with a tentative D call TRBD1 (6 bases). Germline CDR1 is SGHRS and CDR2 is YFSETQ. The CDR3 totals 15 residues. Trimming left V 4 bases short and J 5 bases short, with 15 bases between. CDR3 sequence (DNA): TGCGCCAGCAGCACCCGGGGGGGCAAGAATGAAAAACTGTTTTTT. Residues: CASSTRGGKNEKLFF. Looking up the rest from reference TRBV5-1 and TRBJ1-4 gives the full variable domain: KAGVTQTPRYLIKTRGQQVTLSCSPISGHRSVSWYQQTPGQGLQFLFEYFSETQRNKGNFPGRFSGRQFSNSRSEMNVSTLELGDSALYLCASSTRGGKNEKLFFGSGTQLSVL.

The DNA of the CDR3 is TGTGCCAGCAGCGTACATGCGGGGGGGCCGGGAGAGACCCAGTACTTC. This codes for CASSVHAGGPGETQYF. The rearrangement joins TRBV9 to TRBJ2-5, with 9 bases that match TRBD2. This CDR3 contains 16 residues. V shed 1 base and J 4 bases; nucleotides not matched to a gene: 8. Looked up from germline, CDR1 is SGDLS and CDR2 is YYNGEE.

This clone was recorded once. In DNA, the CDR3 is TGCGCCAGCAGCCCCCGGCAAGGCTATGGCTACACCTTC. It is translated as CASSPRQGYGYTF. V gene TRBV4-1 combines with J gene TRBJ1-2; D ambiguous. This CDR3 is built from 13 residues. V was cut by 4 bases and J by 4 bases, with 10 bases left in between. Germline V gene data show CDR1 as MGHRA and CDR2 as YSYEKL.

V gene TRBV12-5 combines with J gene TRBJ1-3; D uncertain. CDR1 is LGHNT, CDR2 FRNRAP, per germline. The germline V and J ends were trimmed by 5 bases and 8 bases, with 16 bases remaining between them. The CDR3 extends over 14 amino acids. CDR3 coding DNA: TGTGCTAGTGGTCCAATCCACGGTCGAGACACCATATATTTT. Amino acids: CASGPIHGRDTIYF. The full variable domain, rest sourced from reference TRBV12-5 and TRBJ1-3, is DARVTQTPRHKVTEMGQEVTMRCQPILGHNTVFWYRQTMMQGLELLAYFRNRAPLDDSGMPKDRFSAEMPDATLATLKIQPSEPRDSAVYFCASGPIHGRDTIYFGEGSWLTVV.

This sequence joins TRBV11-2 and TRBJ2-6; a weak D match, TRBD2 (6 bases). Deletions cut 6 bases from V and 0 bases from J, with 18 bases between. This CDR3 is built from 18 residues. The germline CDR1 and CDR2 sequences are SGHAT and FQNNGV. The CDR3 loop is CASSLRALRGSGANVLTF. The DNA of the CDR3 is TGTGCCAGCAGTCTTCGGGCCCTGCGGGGCTCTGGGGCCAACGTCCTGACTTTC.

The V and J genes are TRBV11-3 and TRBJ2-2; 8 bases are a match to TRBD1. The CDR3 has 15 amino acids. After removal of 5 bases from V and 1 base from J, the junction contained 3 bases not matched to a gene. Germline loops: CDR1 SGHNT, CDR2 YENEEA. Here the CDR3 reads CASSRTGQNTGELFF. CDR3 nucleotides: TGTGCCAGCAGCAGGACAGGGCAGAACACCGGGGAGCTGTTTTTT.

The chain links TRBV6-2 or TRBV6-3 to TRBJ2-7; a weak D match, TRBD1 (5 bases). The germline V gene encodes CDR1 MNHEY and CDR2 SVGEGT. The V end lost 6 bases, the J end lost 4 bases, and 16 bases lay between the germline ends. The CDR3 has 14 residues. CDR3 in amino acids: CASSPTVLEYEQYF. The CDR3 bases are TGTGCCAGCAGCCCGACAGTGCTCGAATACGAGCAGTACTTC.

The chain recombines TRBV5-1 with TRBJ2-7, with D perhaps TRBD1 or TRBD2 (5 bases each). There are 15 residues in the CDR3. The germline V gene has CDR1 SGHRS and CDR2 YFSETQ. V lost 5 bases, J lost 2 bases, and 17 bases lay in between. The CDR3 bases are TGCGCCAGCAGACGGACCCGGGACCGCACCTACGAGCAGTACTTC. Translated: CASRRTRDRTYEQYF.

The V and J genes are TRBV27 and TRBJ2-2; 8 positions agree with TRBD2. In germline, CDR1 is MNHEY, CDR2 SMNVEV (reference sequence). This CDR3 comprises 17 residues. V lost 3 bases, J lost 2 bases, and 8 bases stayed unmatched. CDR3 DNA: TGTGCCAGCAGTTTTGAGGCGGGGGGCCTTAACACCGGGGAGCTGTTTTTT. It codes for CASSFEAGGLNTGELFF.

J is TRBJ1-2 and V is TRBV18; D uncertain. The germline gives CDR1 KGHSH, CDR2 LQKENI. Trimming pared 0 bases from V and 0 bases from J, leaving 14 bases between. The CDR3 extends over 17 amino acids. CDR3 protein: CASSPPFFGEANYGYTF. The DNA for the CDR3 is TGTGCCAGCTCACCACCGTTCTTTGGGGAAGCTAACTATGGCTACACCTTC. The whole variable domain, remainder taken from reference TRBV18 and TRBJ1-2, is NAGVMQNPRHLVRRRGQEARLRCSPMKGHSHVYWYRQLPEEGLKFMVYLQKENIIDESGMPKERFSAEFPKEGPSILRIQQVVRGDSAAYFCASSPPFFGEANYGYTFGSGTRLTVV.

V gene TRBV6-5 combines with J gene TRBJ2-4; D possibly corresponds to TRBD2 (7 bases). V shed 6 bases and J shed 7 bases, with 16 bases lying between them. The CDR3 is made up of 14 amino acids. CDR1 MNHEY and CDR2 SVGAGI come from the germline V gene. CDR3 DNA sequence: TGTGCCAGCAGCAATACAGGGAGGGGGAACATTCAGTACTTC. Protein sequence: CASSNTGRGNIQYF.

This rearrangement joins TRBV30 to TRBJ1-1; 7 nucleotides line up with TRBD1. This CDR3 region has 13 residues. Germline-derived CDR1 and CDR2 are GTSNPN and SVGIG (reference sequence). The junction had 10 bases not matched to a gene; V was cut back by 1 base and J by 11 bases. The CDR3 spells CAWSGQGKGVAFF. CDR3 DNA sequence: TGTGCCTGGAGTGGACAGGGTAAGGGGGTGGCTTTCTTT. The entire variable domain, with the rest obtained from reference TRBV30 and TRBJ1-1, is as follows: SQTIHQWPATLVQPVGSPLSLECTVEGTSNPNLYWYRQAAGRGLQLLFYSVGIGQISSEVPQNLSASRPQDRQFILSSKKLLLSDSGFYLCAWSGQGKGVAFFGQGTRLTVV.

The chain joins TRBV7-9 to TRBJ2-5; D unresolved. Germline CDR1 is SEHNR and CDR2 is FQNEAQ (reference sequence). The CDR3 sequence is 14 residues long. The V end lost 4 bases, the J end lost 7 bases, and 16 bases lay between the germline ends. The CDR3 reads CASSSDLTWATQYF. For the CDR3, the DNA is TGTGCCAGCAGCTCAGACCTGACATGGGCGACCCAGTACTTC.

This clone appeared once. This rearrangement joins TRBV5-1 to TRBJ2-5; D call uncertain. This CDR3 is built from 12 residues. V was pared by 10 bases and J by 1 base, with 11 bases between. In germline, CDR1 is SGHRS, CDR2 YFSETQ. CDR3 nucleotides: TGCGCCTCTGGGTATTTCCAAGAGACCCAGTACTTC. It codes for CASGYFQETQYF. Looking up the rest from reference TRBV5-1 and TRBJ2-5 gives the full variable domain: KAGVTQTPRYLIKTRGQQVTLSCSPISGHRSVSWYQQTPGQGLQFLFEYFSETQRNKGNFPGRFSGRQFSNSRSEMNVSTLELGDSALYLCASGYFQETQYFGPGTRLLVL.

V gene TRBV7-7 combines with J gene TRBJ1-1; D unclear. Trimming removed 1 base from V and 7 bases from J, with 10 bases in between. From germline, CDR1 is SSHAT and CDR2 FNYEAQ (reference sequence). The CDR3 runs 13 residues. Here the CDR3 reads CASSLVAGSEAFF. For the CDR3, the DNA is TGTGCCAGCAGCTTAGTAGCGGGAAGTGAAGCTTTCTTT.

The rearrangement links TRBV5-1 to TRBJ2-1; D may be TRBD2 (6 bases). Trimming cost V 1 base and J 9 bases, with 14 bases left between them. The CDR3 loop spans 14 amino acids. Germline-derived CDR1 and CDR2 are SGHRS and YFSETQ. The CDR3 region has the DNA TGCGCCAGCAGCTTGCTAACGGGAGAAAGTGAGCAGTTCTTC. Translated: CASSLLTGESEQFF.

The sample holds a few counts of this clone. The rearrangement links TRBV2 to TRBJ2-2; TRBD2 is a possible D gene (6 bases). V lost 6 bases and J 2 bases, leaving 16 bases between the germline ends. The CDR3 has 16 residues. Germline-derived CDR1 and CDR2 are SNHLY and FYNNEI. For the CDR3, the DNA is TGTGCCAGCAGGGCCAAGGGACTTATAAACACCGGGGAGCTGTTTTTT. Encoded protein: CASRAKGLINTGELFF.

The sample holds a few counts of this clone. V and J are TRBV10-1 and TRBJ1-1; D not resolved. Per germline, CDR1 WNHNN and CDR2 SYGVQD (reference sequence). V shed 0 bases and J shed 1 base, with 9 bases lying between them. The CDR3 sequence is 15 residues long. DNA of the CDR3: TGCGCCAGCAGTGAGTCGTTTGTAGGGAACACTGAAGCTTTCTTT. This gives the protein CASSESFVGNTEAFF.

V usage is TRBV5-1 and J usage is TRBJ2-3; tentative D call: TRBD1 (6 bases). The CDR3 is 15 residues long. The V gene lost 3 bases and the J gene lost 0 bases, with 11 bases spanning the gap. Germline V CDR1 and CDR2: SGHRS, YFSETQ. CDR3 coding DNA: TGCGCCAGCAGCTCAGGGGATGTTAGCACAGATACGCAGTATTTT. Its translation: CASSSGDVSTDTQYF.

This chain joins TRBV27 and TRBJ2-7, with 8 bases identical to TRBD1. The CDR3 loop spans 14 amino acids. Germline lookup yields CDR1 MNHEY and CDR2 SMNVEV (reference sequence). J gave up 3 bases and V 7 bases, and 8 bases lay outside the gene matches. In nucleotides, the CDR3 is TGTGCCAGCACCGTAGGACAGGGTAACTACGAGCAGTACTTC. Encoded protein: CASTVGQGNYEQYF.

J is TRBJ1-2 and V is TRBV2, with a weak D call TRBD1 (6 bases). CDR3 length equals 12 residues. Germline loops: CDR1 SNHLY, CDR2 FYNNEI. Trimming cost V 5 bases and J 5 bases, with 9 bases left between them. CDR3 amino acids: CASSRQDYGYTF. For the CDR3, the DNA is TGTGCCAGCAGTAGACAGGATTATGGCTACACCTTC.